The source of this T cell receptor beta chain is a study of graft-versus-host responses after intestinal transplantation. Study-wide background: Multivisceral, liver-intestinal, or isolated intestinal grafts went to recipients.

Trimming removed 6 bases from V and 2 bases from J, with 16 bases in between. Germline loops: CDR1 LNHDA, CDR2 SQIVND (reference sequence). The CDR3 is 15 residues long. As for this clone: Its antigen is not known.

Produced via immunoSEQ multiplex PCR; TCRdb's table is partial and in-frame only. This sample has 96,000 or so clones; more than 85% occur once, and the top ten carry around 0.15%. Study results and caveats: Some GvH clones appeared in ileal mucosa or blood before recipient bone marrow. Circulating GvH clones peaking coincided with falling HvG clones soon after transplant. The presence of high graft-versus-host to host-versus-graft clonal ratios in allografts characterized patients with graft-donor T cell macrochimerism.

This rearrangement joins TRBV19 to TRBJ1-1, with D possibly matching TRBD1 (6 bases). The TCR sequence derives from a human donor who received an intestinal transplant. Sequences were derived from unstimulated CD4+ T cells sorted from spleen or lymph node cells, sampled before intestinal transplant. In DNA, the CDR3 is TGTGCCAGTAGCAGGCGGGGGGCGGGAAACACTGAAGCTTTCTTT. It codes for CASSRRGAGNTEAFF.